This T cell receptor (beta chain) was identified during a study of blood T cell repertoires in COVID-19. Background on the study: The origin of the acute and convalescent COVID-19 samples was the United States, Italy and Spain. Sample material is recorded as cDNA or gDNA derived from T cells, B-cell-depleted T cells, or PBMCs.

V was clipped by 0 bases and J by 1 base, with 9 bases between them. CDR3 size: 15 residues. CDR1 is SGHRS and CDR2 is YFSETQ in the germline V gene. Only in-frame clones appear in the TCRdb table, and some are missing; sequencing was by immunoSEQ multiplex PCR. The table includes around 170,000 clones, roughly nine tenths detected once. Sample: peripheral blood. The sequence was collected from a man between 18 and 29 years old who had recovered from COVID-19. This chain uses TRBV5-1 with TRBJ2-3, with TRBD1 as a possible D gene (5 bases). CDR3 sequence (DNA): TGCGCCAGCAGCTTGGAAGGGGCTCGCACAGATACGCAGTATTTT. It translates to CASSLEGARTDTQYF.